This T cell receptor beta chain was recorded in a study of T cell responses to AZD1222 COVID-19 vaccine. CDR3 length: 13 amino acids. The germline CDR1 and CDR2 sequences are MDHEN and SYDVKM. With V trimmed by 3 bases and J by 3 bases, 0 bases remained unmatched. This table comes from immunoSEQ multiplex PCR, and its TCRdb copy is limited to in-frame clones, with some not included. The sample lists approximately 110,000 clones; more than 85% were seen once. Comment on this clone: Within the sample, other DNA sequences also encode this same CDR3.

The V gene is TRBV28, the J gene TRBJ2-7; 9 bases agree with TRBD2. The TCR was taken from an adult in good health. Sample: peripheral blood, taken on day 0 of AZD1222 vaccination. As DNA, the CDR3 is TGTGCCAGCAGTTTTAGCGGGAGCTACGAGCAGTACTTC. Translating it yields CASSFSGSYEQYF.